Listed below are T cell receptor beta chains from one sample, sequenced in a study of blood T cell repertoires in COVID-19. The data were produced by immunoSEQ multiplex PCR, yet TCRdb's version contains in-frame clones alone and is incomplete. The sample consists of 100,000 to 150,000 clones, 88% of them appearing once. The specimen was peripheral blood. All receptors come from a human donor in a cohort sampled during active COVID-19. CDR3s include the opening cysteine and the closing phenylalanine or tryptophan. Each record gives: V gene, J gene, clone size, D gene, CDR3 DNA, CDR3 protein. A D gene is named only where the DNA matches it firmly. The size of a clone is reported for some rows only, either as once, few or many, or as a class for expanded clones.

V: TRBV10-3
J: TRBJ2-1
size: .
D: TRBD2
DNA: TGTGCCATCACCATAGGACTAGAGAGCCGCAATGAGCAGTTCTTC
CDR3: CAITIGLESRNEQFF

V: TRBV28
J: TRBJ1-2
size: .
D: .
DNA: TGTGCCAGCAGTAAATCCCTGGGGGGGGCCATCACCTTC
CDR3: CASSKSLGGAITF

V: TRBV7-6
J: TRBJ1-1
size: .
D: .
DNA: TGTGCCAGCAGCTCAGGGATGGCCACTGAAGCTTTCTTT
CDR3: CASSSGMATEAFF

V: TRBV5-1
J: TRBJ2-3
size: once
D: TRBD2
DNA: TGCGCCAGCAGCTTGGGCGGGAGGGCCGCAGATACGCAGTATTTT
CDR3: CASSLGGRAADTQYF

V: TRBV12-3/TRBV12-4
J: TRBJ2-5
size: .
D: .
DNA: TGTGCCAGCAGACGAAGGACAGAGGAGACCCAGTACTTC
CDR3: CASRRRTEETQYF

V: TRBV6-4
J: TRBJ2-1
size: .
D: TRBD2
DNA: TGTGCCAGCAGTGTGGAACTAGCGGGGACGGGCAATGAGCAGTTCTTC
CDR3: CASSVELAGTGNEQFF

V: TRBV12-5
J: TRBJ1-3
size: many
D: TRBD1
DNA: TGTGCTAGTGGTCAAGGACAGGGTCCCATATATTTT
CDR3: CASGQGQGPIYF

V: TRBV7-9
J: TRBJ2-1
size: .
D: TRBD2
DNA: TGTGCCAGCAGCCCCCCGGGGGGCTCCTACAATGAGCAGTTCTTC
CDR3: CASSPPGGSYNEQFF

V: TRBV18
J: TRBJ2-1
size: .
D: .
DNA: TGTGCCAGCTCACCAAGGGGGAGCTCCTACAATGAGCAGTTCTTC
CDR3: CASSPRGSSYNEQFF

V: TRBV11-2
J: TRBJ2-3
size: .
D: .
DNA: TGTGCCAGCAGCTTAGATGCAGGGCCCACAGATACGCAGTATTTT
CDR3: CASSLDAGPTDTQYF

V: TRBV5-4
J: TRBJ2-1
size: .
D: .
DNA: TGTGCCAGCAGCTTACCCTCTAGCTATGAGCAGTTCTTC
CDR3: CASSLPSSYEQFF

V: TRBV28
J: TRBJ1-2
size: .
D: .
DNA: TGTGCCAGCACTTCCTATAACTATGGCTACACCTTC
CDR3: CASTSYNYGYTF

V: TRBV2
J: TRBJ2-7
size: .
D: TRBD1
DNA: TGTGCCAGCAGGATAGGACAGGGACCGTACGAGCAGTACTTC
CDR3: CASRIGQGPYEQYF

V: TRBV4-1
J: TRBJ2-3
size: .
D: TRBD2
DNA: TGCGCCAGCAGCCAAGGGGGAGCGGGAGGGGGCACAGATACGCAGTATTTT
CDR3: CASSQGGAGGGTDTQYF

V: TRBV6-1
J: TRBJ2-1
size: .
D: .
DNA: TGTGCCAGCTTACGGCAGGCCAACTACAATGAGCAGTTCTTC
CDR3: CASLRQANYNEQFF